Reported below is one T cell receptor beta chain. Every donor, a Caucasian adult, lived in Nashville, Tennessee. A CD45RA-negative memory subset and a CD45RA+ naive subset were separated from the CD4+ cells. This specimen belongs to a study of shared clonotypes between healthy human individuals. This CDR3 is built from 15 residues. Per germline, CDR1 KGHSH and CDR2 LQKENI. J gave up 3 bases and V 1 base, and 3 bases lay outside the gene matches. Libraries were prepared by immunoSEQ multiplex PCR; TCRdb keeps only in-frame clonotypes and omits some of them. The table lists about 1.5 million clones, roughly 96% of them singletons.

The TCR comes from a man in his thirties or forties in good health. Sample: naive CD4+ T cells sorted from blood. Subset of the sample: CD45RA+ positively selected. The chain combines TRBV18 with TRBJ1-5, with 7 bases identical to TRBD1. The CDR3 loop is CASSPQGAVNQPQHF. The DNA of the CDR3 is TGTGCCAGCTCACCACAGGGGGCGGTCAATCAGCCCCAGCATTTT.